A selection of T cell receptor beta chains follows, all from one sample in a study of T cell responses to AZD1222 COVID-19 vaccine. The table came from immunoSEQ multiplex PCR; TCRdb's copy has only in-frame clones and leaves some out. The data contain roughly 80,000 clones, around nine tenths of them singletons. This sample comprised peripheral blood, obtained on day 0 of MenACWY control vaccination. Receptors originate from an adult in good health. CDR3s include the opening cysteine and the closing phenylalanine or tryptophan. Each record gives: clone size, V gene, D gene, J gene, CDR3 DNA, CDR3 protein. The D gene is left open where the match is weak. Expanded clones are given a class, and other clones once, few, many or no size at all.

-	TRBV27	TRBD2	TRBJ2-2	TGTGCCAGCAGTCACCCCACTGGCGGGAGGGCTTTCGGGGAGCTGTTTTTT	CASSHPTGGRAFGELFF
-	TRBV30	-	TRBJ1-3	TGTGCCTGGAGCCTACAGGAAACGACTGGAAACACCATATATTTT	CAWSLQETTGNTIYF
-	TRBV27	-	TRBJ1-5	TGTGCCAGCAGTTTAGCTGGCGATGGGAATGTCAGGCCCCAGCATTTT	CASSLAGDGNVRPQHF
-	TRBV30	-	TRBJ1-6	TGTGCCTGGAGCCCAGGGGCCTCCCTTCTCCTCCACTTT	CAWSPGASLLLHF
-	TRBV11-2	TRBD1	TRBJ1-3	TGTGCCAGCAGCTCTCGACAGGGACGATCTGGAAACACCATATATTTT	CASSSRQGRSGNTIYF
-	TRBV30	-	TRBJ2-2	TGTGCCTGGAGTGTACGTGGGGAGCTGTTTTTT	CAWSVRGELFF
-	TRBV30	-	TRBJ1-1	TGTGCCTGGAGCATTCAGGTGAACACTGAAGCTTTCTTT	CAWSIQVNTEAFF
-	TRBV7-9	-	TRBJ2-1	TGTGCCAGCAACCCTCCGAAAACCCAGGGGATATTAAACAATGAGCAGTTCTTC	CASNPPKTQGILNNEQFF
-	TRBV10-3	TRBD2	TRBJ2-7	TGTGCCATCCCAGACATACGGGGGGTCTGGTGTGACTACGAGCAGTACTTC	CAIPDIRGVWCDYEQYF
-	TRBV20-1	-	TRBJ1-2	TGCAGTGCCCCGACTATCGATGGCTACACCTTC	CSAPTIDGYTF
once	TRBV28	TRBD1	TRBJ2-7	TGTGCCAGCAGTCCGATACAGGGGTCGACCTACGAGCAGTACTTC	CASSPIQGSTYEQYF
-	TRBV7-9	-	TRBJ2-2	TGTGCCAGCAGCTTACCCGACGGGGCTCCCCTAATGAACACCGGGGAGCTGTTTTTT	CASSLPDGAPLMNTGELFF
-	TRBV4-1	-	TRBJ2-2	TGCGCCAGCAGCCAAGGGGTCAGGGCAGGGGACACCGGGGAGCTGTTTTTT	CASSQGVRAGDTGELFF
-	TRBV11-3	-	TRBJ2-3	TGTGCCAGCAGCTCCATCTCAGGGATTAGCACAGATACGCAGTATTTT	CASSSISGISTDTQYF
-	TRBV9	TRBD1	TRBJ1-1	TGTGCCAGCAGCCCAGGGGGCCGCGGCACTGAAGCTTTCTTT	CASSPGGRGTEAFF
once	TRBV18	TRBD2	TRBJ2-7	TGTGCCAGCTCACCGAGACCGGGACTAGCGGGACCCTACGAGCAGTACTTC	CASSPRPGLAGPYEQYF
-	TRBV2	TRBD1	TRBJ1-4	TGTGCCAGCACCAACCGACAGGGTACTAATGAAAAACTGTTTTTT	CASTNRQGTNEKLFF
once	TRBV6-1	TRBD2	TRBJ2-4	TGTGCCAGCAGTGATTGGGGAGGGGCTGGGAACATTCAGTACTTC	CASSDWGGAGNIQYF
-	TRBV6-5	-	TRBJ1-3	TGTGCCAGCAGACTGAGGACAGTCGGAAACACCATATATTTT	CASRLRTVGNTIYF
few	TRBV7-3	TRBD1	TRBJ2-3	TGTGCAACCGGGACAGGCCCCACAGATACGCAGTATTTT	CATGTGPTDTQYF
-	TRBV25-1	-	TRBJ1-6	TGTGCCAGCGGACCTGACCTTTCACCCCTCCACTTT	CASGPDLSPLHF
-	TRBV27	-	TRBJ2-1	TGTGCCAGCAGTTTAGCGGGCAATGAGCAGTTCTTC	CASSLAGNEQFF
-	TRBV5-1	TRBD1	TRBJ2-3	TGCGCCAGCAGCCGGACGGGACAGGGAGTAACAGATACGCAGTATTTT	CASSRTGQGVTDTQYF
-	TRBV30	-	TRBJ2-3	TGTGCCTGGAGTGCTAGCACAGATACGCAGTATTTT	CAWSASTDTQYF
-	TRBV2	TRBD1	TRBJ1-5	TGTGCCAGCTCGGAGGACAGGGGCTTTTCGCCCCAGCATTTT	CASSEDRGFSPQHF
-	TRBV2	TRBD1	TRBJ1-2	TGTGCCAGCAGGGTGGGACAGGGCAGCGGCTACACCTTC	CASRVGQGSGYTF
-	TRBV6-2/TRBV6-3	TRBD1	TRBJ2-7	TGTGCCAGCAGCCCCGGACAGGGGAGGGAGCAGTACTTC	CASSPGQGREQYF
-	TRBV9	-	TRBJ2-3	TGTGCCAGCAGCGTTAGGAAGAGACATATAACAGATACGCAGTATTTT	CASSVRKRHITDTQYF
-	TRBV27	-	TRBJ2-2	TGTGCCAGCAGCTTTACTAGGGCCGGGGAGCTGTTTTTT	CASSFTRAGELFF
-	TRBV6-1	TRBD1	TRBJ1-1	TGTGCCAGCAGTGAAAATCCAGGGGGGACGACTGAAGCTTTCTTT	CASSENPGGTTEAFF
-	TRBV20-1	-	TRBJ2-7	TGCAGTGCAAGTGGCGGTTCCGCCTACGAGCAGTACTTC	CSASGGSAYEQYF
-	TRBV27	-	TRBJ2-5	TGTGCCAGCGGTAGCCGCGGTCAAGAGACCCAGTACTTC	CASGSRGQETQYF
once	TRBV14	-	TRBJ1-2	TGTGCCAGCAGCCAAGGGTACGGGGGGACCTATGGCTACACCTTC	CASSQGYGGTYGYTF
-	TRBV6-5	-	TRBJ1-4	TGTGCCGGATCACCCGGTCAAGCCCCTGAAAAACTGTTTTTT	CAGSPGQAPEKLFF
-	TRBV5-6	-	TRBJ2-3	TGTGCCAGCAGCTTCGGGGTAACGGGAGCCATCAGCACAGATACGCAGTATTTT	CASSFGVTGAISTDTQYF
-	TRBV12-5	-	TRBJ2-3	TGTGCTAGTGGTTTGGCCCAGGGGTCTAGCACAGATACGCAGTATTTT	CASGLAQGSSTDTQYF
-	TRBV27	-	TRBJ1-2	TGTGCCAGCTCCCCGGGGCAGACGTATGGCTACACCTTC	CASSPGQTYGYTF
-	TRBV5-4	-	TRBJ1-3	TGTGCCAGCAGCTTTGGGTTGGGAAACACCATATATTTT	CASSFGLGNTIYF
few	TRBV2	-	TRBJ1-4	TGTGCCAGCGGTTTTGGGGCCGAAAAACTGTTTTTT	CASGFGAEKLFF
-	TRBV11-2	-	TRBJ2-1	TGTGCCAGCAGCTTCGGACGTGAGCAGTTCTTC	CASSFGREQFF
-	TRBV6-5	-	TRBJ2-3	TGTGCCAGCAGGTGGTTGGGTAGCACAGATACGCAGTATTTT	CASRWLGSTDTQYF
-	TRBV19	TRBD1	TRBJ1-5	TGTGCCGCGGGAGGACAGGGGTATGTTCCCCAGCATTTT	CAAGGQGYVPQHF
-	TRBV28	-	TRBJ1-1	TGTGCCAGCAGTACAGGGTCCACTGAAGCTTTCTTT	CASSTGSTEAFF
-	TRBV6-5	-	TRBJ1-3	TGTGCCAGCAGGAGCGCAGAACCTGGAAACACCATATATTTT	CASRSAEPGNTIYF
once	TRBV6-2/TRBV6-3	TRBD1	TRBJ1-1	TGTGCCAGCAGTCCCGGGACAGGGGGTTCGGGGACTGAAGCTTTCTTT	CASSPGTGGSGTEAFF
-	TRBV3-1/TRBV3-2	TRBD1	TRBJ1-6	TGTGCCAGCCGGACAGGGGGCGAGCGATCACCCCTCCACTTT	CASRTGGERSPLHF
-	TRBV4-1	-	TRBJ2-2	TGCGCCAGCAGCCAAGTCTTAGCCTGGAACACCGGGGAGCTGTTTTTT	CASSQVLAWNTGELFF
-	TRBV5-1	-	TRBJ1-1	TGCGCCAGCAGCTCAATAGGGACGGCTGAAGCTTTCTTT	CASSSIGTAEAFF